This TCR beta chain derives from a study of cytomegalovirus exposure and HLA in healthy donors. Sequencing used immunoSEQ multiplex PCR; TCRdb keeps in-frame clones, though not all of them. The sample lists a few hundred thousand clones, approximately 90% occurring once. A remark on this clone: What it binds is not known.

Study results and caveats: Accounts indicate the classifier identified cytomegalovirus status with strong specificity and sensitivity.

Trimming took off 3 bases at V and 4 bases at J, with 13 bases between the two ends. The CDR3 runs to 15 residues. Germline CDR1 and CDR2: SGHVS and FNYEAQ. The TCR originated in a woman younger than 30 in good health and CMV-seronegative. Sequenced sample: PBMCs. The chain joins TRBV7-6 to TRBJ2-1; the D gene is possibly TRBD2 (5 bases). CDR3 amino acids: CASSLGEAPYNEQFF. CDR3 DNA sequence: TGTGCCAGCAGCTTGGGAGAAGCCCCATACAATGAGCAGTTCTTC.